This T cell receptor beta chain is drawn from a study of cytomegalovirus exposure and HLA in healthy donors. Overall study results and limits: Generally TCR sequences proved uncommon, though certain public TCRs appeared in numerous donors.

Trimming shortened V by 10 bases and J by 6 bases, and 17 bases separated the two germline ends. Germline loops: CDR1 MNHEY, CDR2 SVGAGI. This CDR3 has 13 amino acids. In regard to this clone: What it binds is not known.

PCR primers comprised 60 Vbeta and 13 Jbeta primers. Data came from immunoSEQ multiplex PCR; TCRdb stores just in-frame clones and leaves some out. The profile shows 210,000 or so clones, over 80% of them singletons. This clonotype was obtained from a boy between 2 and 10 years old in good health and CMV-seronegative. Specimen: PBMCs. The V gene is TRBV6-5, the J gene TRBJ2-3; the D gene is possibly TRBD2 (6 bases). In DNA, the CDR3 is TGTGCCACCTCCGGGACTTTCTTGGATACGCAGTATTTT. Translation: CATSGTFLDTQYF.